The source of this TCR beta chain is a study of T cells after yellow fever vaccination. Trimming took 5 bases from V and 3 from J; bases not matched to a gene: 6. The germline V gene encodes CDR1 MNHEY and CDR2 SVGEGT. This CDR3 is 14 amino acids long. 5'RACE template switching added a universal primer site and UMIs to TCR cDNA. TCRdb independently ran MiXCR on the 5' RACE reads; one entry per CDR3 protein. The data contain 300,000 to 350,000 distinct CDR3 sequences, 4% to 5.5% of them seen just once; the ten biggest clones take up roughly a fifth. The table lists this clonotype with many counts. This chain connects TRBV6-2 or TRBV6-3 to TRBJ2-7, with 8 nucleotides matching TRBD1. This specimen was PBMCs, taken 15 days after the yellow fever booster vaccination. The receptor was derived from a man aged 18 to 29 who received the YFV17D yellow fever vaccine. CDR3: CASSLRTGFYEQYV. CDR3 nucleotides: TGTGCCAGCAGTCTGCGGACAGGGTTCTACGAGCAGTACGTC.